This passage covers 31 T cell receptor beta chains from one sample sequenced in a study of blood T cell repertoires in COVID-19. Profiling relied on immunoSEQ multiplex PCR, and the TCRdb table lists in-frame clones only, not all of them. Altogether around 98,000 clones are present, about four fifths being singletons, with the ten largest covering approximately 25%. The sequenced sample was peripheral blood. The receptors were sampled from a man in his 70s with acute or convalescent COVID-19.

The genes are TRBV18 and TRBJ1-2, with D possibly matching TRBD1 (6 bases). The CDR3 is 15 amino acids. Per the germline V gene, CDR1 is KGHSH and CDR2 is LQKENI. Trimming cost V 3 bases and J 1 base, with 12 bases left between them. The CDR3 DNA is TGTGCCAGCTCACCCCCGACAGGCTTTAACTATGGCTACACCTTC. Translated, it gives CASSPPTGFNYGYTF. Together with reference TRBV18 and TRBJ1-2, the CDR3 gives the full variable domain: NAGVMQNPRHLVRRRGQEARLRCSPMKGHSHVYWYRQLPEEGLKFMVYLQKENIIDESGMPKERFSAEFPKEGPSILRIQQVVRGDSAAYFCASSPPTGFNYGYTFGSGTRLTVV.

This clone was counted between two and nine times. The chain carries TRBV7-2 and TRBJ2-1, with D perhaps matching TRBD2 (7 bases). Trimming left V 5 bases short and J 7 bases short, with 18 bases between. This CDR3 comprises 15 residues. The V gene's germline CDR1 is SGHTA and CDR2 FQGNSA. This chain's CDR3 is CASSHRTEGGNEQFF. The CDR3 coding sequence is TGTGCCAGCAGCCATAGGACAGAGGGGGGGAATGAGCAGTTCTTC.

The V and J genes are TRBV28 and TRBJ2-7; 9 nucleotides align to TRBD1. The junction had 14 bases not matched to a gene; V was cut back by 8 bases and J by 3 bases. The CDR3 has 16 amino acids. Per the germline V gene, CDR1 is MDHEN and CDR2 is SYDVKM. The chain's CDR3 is CASHGQGLDWVYEQYF. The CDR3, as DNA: TGTGCCAGCCACGGACAGGGGCTTGACTGGGTCTACGAGCAGTACTTC.

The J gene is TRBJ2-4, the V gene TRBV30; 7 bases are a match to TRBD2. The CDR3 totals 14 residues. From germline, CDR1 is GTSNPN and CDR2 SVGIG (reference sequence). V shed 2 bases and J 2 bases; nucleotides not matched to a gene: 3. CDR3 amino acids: CAWSSGDSKNIQYF. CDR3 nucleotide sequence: TGTGCCTGGAGTAGCGGGGATTCCAAAAACATTCAGTACTTC. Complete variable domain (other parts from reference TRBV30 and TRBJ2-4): SQTIHQWPATLVQPVGSPLSLECTVEGTSNPNLYWYRQAAGRGLQLLFYSVGIGQISSEVPQNLSASRPQDRQFILSSKKLLLSDSGFYLCAWSSGDSKNIQYFGAGTRLSVL.

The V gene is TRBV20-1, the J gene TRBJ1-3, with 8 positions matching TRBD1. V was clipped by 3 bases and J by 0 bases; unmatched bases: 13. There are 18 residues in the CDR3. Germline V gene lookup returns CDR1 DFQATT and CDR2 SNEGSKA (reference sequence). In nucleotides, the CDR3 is TGCAGTGCTAGTCCCACAGACAGGGGAAGGGTCTCTGGAAACACCATATATTTT. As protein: CSASPTDRGRVSGNTIYF.

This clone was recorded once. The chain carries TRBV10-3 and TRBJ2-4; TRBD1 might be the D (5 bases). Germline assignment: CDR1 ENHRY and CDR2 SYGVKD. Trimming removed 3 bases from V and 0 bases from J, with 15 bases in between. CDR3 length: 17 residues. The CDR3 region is CAISEPTAKLAKNIQYF. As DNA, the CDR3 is TGTGCCATCAGTGAACCGACAGCGAAATTAGCCAAAAACATTCAGTACTTC.

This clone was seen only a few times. The CDR3 loop is CASQGAGQPQHF. CDR3 nucleotides: TGTGCCAGCCAGGGGGCAGGGCAGCCCCAGCATTTT. The gene calls are TRBV2 and TRBJ1-5; 8 positions agree with TRBD1. Germline CDR1 is SNHLY and CDR2 is FYNNEI. The CDR3 consists of 12 residues. The V and J ends lost 8 bases and 7 bases, in that order; junction bases with no gene match: 4.

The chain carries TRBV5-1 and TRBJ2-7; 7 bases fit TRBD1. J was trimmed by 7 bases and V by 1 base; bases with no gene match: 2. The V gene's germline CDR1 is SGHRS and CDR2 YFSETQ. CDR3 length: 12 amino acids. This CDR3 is CASSLTGEEQYF. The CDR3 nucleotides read TGCGCCAGCAGCTTGACAGGGGAAGAGCAGTACTTC.

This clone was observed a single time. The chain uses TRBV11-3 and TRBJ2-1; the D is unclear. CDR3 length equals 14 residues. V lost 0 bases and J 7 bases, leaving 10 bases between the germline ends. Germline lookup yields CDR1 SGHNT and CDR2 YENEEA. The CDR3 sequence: CASSLDPQTNEQFF. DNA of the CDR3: TGTGCCAGCAGCTTAGATCCTCAAACTAATGAGCAGTTCTTC.

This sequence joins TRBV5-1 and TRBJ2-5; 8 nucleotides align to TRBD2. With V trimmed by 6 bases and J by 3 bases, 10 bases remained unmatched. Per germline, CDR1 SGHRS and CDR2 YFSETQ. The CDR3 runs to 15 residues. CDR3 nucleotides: TGCGCCAGCACCTACCTCACTAGCGGCGAAGAGACCCAGTACTTC. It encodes CASTYLTSGEETQYF.

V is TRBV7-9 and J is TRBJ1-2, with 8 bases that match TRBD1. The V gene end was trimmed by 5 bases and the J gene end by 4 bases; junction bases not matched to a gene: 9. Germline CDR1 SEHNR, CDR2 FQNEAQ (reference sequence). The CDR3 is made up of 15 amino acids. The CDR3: CASSLLTGARYGYTF. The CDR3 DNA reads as TGTGCCAGCAGCCTCCTGACAGGGGCCCGCTATGGCTACACCTTC.

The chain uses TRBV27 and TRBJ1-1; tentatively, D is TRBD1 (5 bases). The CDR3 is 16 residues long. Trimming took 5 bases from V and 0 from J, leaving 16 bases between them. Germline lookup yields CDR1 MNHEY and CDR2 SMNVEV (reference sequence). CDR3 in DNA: TGTGCCAGCAGTCCCGAATTAGCGGGGGTGAACACTGAAGCTTTCTTT. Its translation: CASSPELAGVNTEAFF.

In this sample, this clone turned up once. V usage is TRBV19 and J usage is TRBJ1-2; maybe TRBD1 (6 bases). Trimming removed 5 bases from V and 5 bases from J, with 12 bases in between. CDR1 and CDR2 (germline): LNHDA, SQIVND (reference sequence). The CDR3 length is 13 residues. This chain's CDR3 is CASSAWTVYGYTF. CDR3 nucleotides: TGTGCCAGTAGTGCCTGGACAGTTTATGGCTACACCTTC. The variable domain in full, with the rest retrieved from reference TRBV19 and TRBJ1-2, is DGGITQSPKYLFRKEGQNVTLSCEQNLNHDAMYWYRQDPGQGLRLIYYSQIVNDFQKGDIAEGYSVSREKKESFPLTVTSAQKNPTAFYLCASSAWTVYGYTFGSGTRLTVV.

CDR3: CASRSTGSGYTF. DNA of the CDR3: TGTGCCAGCAGATCTACAGGGTCGGGCTACACCTTC. The rearrangement joins TRBV28 to TRBJ1-2; maybe TRBD1 (6 bases). V lost 6 bases, J lost 8 bases, and 13 bases lay in between. The CDR3 length is 12 residues. CDR1 and CDR2 (germline): MDHEN, SYDVKM.

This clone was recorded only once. CDR3 residues: CATSVGTSGYEQYF. In DNA, the CDR3 is TGTGCCACCAGCGTCGGGACTAGCGGTTACGAGCAGTACTTC. The J gene is TRBJ2-7, the V gene TRBV24-1; 11 positions match TRBD2. Germline loops: CDR1 KGHDR, CDR2 SFDVKD. V lost 7 bases, J lost 4 bases, and 5 bases stayed unmatched. The CDR3 is made up of 14 amino acids.

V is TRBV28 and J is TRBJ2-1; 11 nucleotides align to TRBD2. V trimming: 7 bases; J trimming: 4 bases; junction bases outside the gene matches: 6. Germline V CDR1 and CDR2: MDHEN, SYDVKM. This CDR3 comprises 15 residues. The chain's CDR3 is CASITSGGYYNEQFF. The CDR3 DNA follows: TGTGCCAGCATTACTAGCGGGGGATATTACAATGAGCAGTTCTTC. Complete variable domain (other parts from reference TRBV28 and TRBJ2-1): DVKVTQSSRYLVKRTGEKVFLECVQDMDHENMFWYRQDPGLGLRLIYFSYDVKMKEKGDIPEGYSVSREKKERFSLILESASTNQTSMYLCASITSGGYYNEQFFGPGTRLTVL.

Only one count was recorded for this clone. The CDR3 sequence is CAWSANLLTGELFF. As DNA, the CDR3 is TGTGCCTGGAGTGCTAACCTCCTCACCGGGGAGCTGTTTTTT. This chain connects TRBV30 to TRBJ2-2; no clear D gene. The CDR3 is made up of 14 amino acids. V was cut by 1 base and J by 4 bases, with 10 bases left in between. Germline CDR1 GTSNPN, CDR2 SVGIG (reference sequence).

Here the CDR3 DNA reads TGCAGCGTTGTCCTATCGCCCCTGGCAGCCTGGGGACAGCCGAACACCGGGGAGCTGTTTTTT. Protein sequence: CSVVLSPLAAWGQPNTGELFF. This rearrangement joins TRBV29-1 to TRBJ2-2, with TRBD1 matching over 7 bases. The CDR3 consists of 21 residues. Germline V gives CDR1 SQVTM, CDR2 ANQGSEA. Unmatched junction bases numbered 23, after V lost 4 bases and J lost 0 bases.

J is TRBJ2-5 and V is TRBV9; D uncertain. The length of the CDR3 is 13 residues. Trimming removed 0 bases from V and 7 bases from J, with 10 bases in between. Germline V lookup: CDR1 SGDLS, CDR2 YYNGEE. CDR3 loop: CASSVADSGTQYF. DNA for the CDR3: TGTGCCAGCAGCGTAGCTGACTCCGGGACCCAGTACTTC.

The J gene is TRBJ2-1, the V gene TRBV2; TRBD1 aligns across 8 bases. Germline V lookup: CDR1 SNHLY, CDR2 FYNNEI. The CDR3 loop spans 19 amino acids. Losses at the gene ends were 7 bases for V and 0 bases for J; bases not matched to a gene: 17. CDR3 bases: TGTGCCAGCACCTTGGACAGGGAGAACGCCTATTCCTCCTACAATGAGCAGTTCTTC. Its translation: CASTLDRENAYSSYNEQFF.

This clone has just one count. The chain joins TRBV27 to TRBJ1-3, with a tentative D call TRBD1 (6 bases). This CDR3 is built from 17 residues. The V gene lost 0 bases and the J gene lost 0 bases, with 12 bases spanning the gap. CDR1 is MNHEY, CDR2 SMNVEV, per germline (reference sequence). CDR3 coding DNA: TGTGCCAGCAGTTTATCCTGGACAGCCCGCTCTGGAAACACCATATATTTT. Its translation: CASSLSWTARSGNTIYF.

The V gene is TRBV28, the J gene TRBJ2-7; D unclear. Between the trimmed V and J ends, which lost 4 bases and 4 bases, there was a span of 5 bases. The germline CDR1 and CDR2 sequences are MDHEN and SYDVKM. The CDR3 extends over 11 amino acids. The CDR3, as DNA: TGTGCCAGCAGTTGGGCTTACGAGCAGTACTTC. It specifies CASSWAYEQYF.

The CDR3 DNA sequence: TGTGCCAGCAGCCCAACACGGGGAAGCAGCAATCAGCCCCAGCATTTT. Protein sequence: CASSPTRGSSNQPQHF. The chain has TRBV28 and TRBJ1-5; D is uncertain. V gave up 6 bases and J gave up 1 base, with 16 bases separating them. The CDR3 sequence is 16 residues long. Per the germline V gene, CDR1 is MDHEN and CDR2 is SYDVKM.

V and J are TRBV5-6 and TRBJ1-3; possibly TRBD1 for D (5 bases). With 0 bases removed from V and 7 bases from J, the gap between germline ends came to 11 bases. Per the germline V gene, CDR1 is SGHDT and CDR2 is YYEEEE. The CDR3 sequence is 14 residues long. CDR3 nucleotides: TGTGCCAGCAGCTTGGTCTCGGGGGGGAACACCATATATTTT. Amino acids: CASSLVSGGNTIYF.

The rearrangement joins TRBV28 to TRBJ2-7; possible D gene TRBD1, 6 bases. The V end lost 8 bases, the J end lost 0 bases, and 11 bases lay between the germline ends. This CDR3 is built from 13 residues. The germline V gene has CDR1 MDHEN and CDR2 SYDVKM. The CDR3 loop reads CASFTGSSYEQYF. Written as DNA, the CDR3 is TGTGCCAGCTTTACAGGGTCCTCCTACGAGCAGTACTTC.

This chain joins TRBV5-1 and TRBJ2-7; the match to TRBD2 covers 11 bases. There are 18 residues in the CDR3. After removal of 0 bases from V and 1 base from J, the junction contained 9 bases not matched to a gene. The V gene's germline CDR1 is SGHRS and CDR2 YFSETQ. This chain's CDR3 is CASSLAGTSGPQSYEQYF. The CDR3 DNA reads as TGCGCCAGCAGCTTGGCCGGGACTAGCGGCCCCCAATCCTACGAGCAGTACTTC.

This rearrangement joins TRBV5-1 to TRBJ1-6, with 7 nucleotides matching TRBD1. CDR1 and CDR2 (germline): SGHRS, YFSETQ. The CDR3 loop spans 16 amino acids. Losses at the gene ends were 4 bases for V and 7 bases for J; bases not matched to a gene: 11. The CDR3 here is CASSQGGVRTNSPLHF. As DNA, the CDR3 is TGCGCCAGCAGCCAAGGGGGCGTTAGGACAAATTCACCCCTCCACTTT.

The CDR3 reads CASSGGGNQPQHF. The CDR3 DNA follows: TGTGCCAGTAGTGGGGGGGGCAATCAGCCCCAGCATTTT. The V call is TRBV19, the J call TRBJ1-5; D might be TRBD1 (5 bases). This CDR3 is 13 amino acids long. Germline V CDR1 and CDR2: LNHDA, SQIVND (reference sequence). With 5 bases removed from V and 2 bases from J, the gap between germline ends came to 7 bases.

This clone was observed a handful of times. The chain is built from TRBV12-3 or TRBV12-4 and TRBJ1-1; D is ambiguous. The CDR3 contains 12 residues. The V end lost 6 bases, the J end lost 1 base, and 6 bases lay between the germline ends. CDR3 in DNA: TGTGCCAGCAGCCCACAGAACACTGAAGCTTTCTTT. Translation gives CASSPQNTEAFF.

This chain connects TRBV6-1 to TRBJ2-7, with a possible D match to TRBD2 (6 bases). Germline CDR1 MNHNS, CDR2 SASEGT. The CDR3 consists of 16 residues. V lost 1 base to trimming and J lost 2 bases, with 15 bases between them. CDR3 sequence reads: CASSEEAYSGTYEQYF. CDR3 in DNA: TGTGCCAGCAGTGAAGAAGCCTATAGCGGTACCTACGAGCAGTACTTC.

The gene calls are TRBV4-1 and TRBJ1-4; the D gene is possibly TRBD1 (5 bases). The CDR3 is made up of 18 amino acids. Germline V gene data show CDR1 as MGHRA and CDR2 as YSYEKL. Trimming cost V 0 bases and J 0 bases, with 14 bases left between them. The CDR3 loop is CASSQDSRTPTTNEKLFF. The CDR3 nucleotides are TGCGCCAGCAGCCAAGATTCCAGGACACCCACAACTAATGAAAAACTGTTTTTT.